The 9 T cell receptor beta chains below all came from one sample that was sequenced in a study of OX40 agonist ivuxolimab in advanced cancers. Measured with immunoSEQ multiplex PCR; TCRdb has only the in-frame clones, and not every one. The sample carries tens of thousands of clones, approximately 82% recorded once. The sequencing here drew on CD4+ or CD8+ T cells sorted from blood, taken in a trial of the OX40 agonist ivuxolimab. Receptors were obtained from an adult with an advanced solid tumor such as melanoma, head and neck, liver or kidney cancer.

This clone was detected only a few times. CDR3 bases: TGCGCCAGCAGCTCCTCCGGGACACCTTATGGCTACACCTTC. This encodes CASSSSGTPYGYTF. This chain links TRBV5-1 with TRBJ1-2; maybe TRBD1 (6 bases). V shed 3 bases and J shed 5 bases, with 14 bases lying between them. The CDR3 sequence is 14 residues long. Germline V gene data show CDR1 as SGHRS and CDR2 as YFSETQ.

The gene calls are TRBV2 and TRBJ2-1; 12 nucleotides line up with TRBD2. The CDR3 has 15 residues. Germline-derived CDR1 and CDR2 are SNHLY and FYNNEI. Losses at the gene ends were 4 bases for V and 6 bases for J; bases not matched to a gene: 4. The CDR3 sequence is CASSGPSGGANEQFF. The CDR3 DNA reads TGTGCCAGCAGTGGCCCTAGCGGGGGGGCCAATGAGCAGTTCTTC.

This chain's CDR3 is CASKGGAASTGELFF. CDR3 in DNA: TGTGCCAGCAAGGGGGGGGCCGCGAGCACCGGGGAGCTGTTTTTT. J is TRBJ2-2 and V is TRBV2; TRBD2 might be the D (7 bases). V lost 7 bases to trimming and J lost 4 bases, with 16 bases between them. The CDR3 is 15 amino acids. In germline, CDR1 is SNHLY, CDR2 FYNNEI.

The chain has TRBV5-1 and TRBJ2-5; a possible D gene is TRBD1 (6 bases). Germline lookup yields CDR1 SGHRS and CDR2 YFSETQ. Trimming shortened V by 4 bases and J by 9 bases, and 22 bases separated the two germline ends. The CDR3 extends over 15 amino acids. As DNA, the CDR3 is TGCGCCAGCAGCCCGGACAGCCTAAACGCTCGGGCCCAGTACTTC. It is translated as CASSPDSLNARAQYF.

V is TRBV7-3 and J is TRBJ2-1; D perhaps matches TRBD2 (7 bases). Germline loops: CDR1 SGHTA, CDR2 FQGTGA. The CDR3 has 15 residues. Trimming stripped 6 bases from V and 10 bases from J, with 22 bases between. CDR3 loop: CASSLGSGGGDEQFF. The CDR3 DNA reads as TGTGCCAGCAGTTTAGGGAGTGGCGGGGGCGACGAGCAGTTCTTC. Combining the CDR3 with reference TRBV7-3 and TRBJ2-1 gives the whole variable domain GAGVSQTPSNKVTEKGKYVELRCDPISGHTALYWYRQSLGQGPEFLIYFQGTGAADDSGLPNDRFFAVRPEGSVSTLKIQRTERGDSAVYLCASSLGSGGGDEQFFGPGTRLTVL.

This sequence joins TRBV28 and TRBJ1-5; D remains unclear. This CDR3 spans 15 amino acids. Germline V gene data show CDR1 as MDHEN and CDR2 as SYDVKM. The V end was cut by 8 bases, the J end by 2 bases, with 16 bases between. The CDR3 spells CASVGIREGNQPQHF. The CDR3 DNA sequence: TGTGCCAGCGTTGGCATTCGGGAAGGCAATCAGCCCCAGCATTTT.

V and J are TRBV5-6 and TRBJ2-1, with 8 bases that match TRBD1. Germline CDR1 reads SGHDT; CDR2 reads YYEEEE. The CDR3 is made up of 16 amino acids. Trimming cost V 2 bases and J 8 bases; bases outside gene matches: 12. The CDR3 spells CASSFSRTGNRDEQFF. CDR3 bases: TGTGCCAGCAGCTTCTCGCGGACAGGGAATAGGGATGAGCAGTTCTTC.

The gene calls are TRBV28 and TRBJ2-3, with 9 bases fitting TRBD2. The CDR3 is 15 amino acids. J was trimmed by 5 bases and V by 2 bases; bases with no gene match: 5. Germline CDR1 MDHEN, CDR2 SYDVKM. CDR3 sequence (DNA): TGTGCCAGCAGTTTACGTCGAGCGGGGGGAGATACGCAGTATTTT. Protein: CASSLRRAGGDTQYF.

This rearrangement joins TRBV7-3 to TRBJ2-2, with TRBD1 identical over 8 bases. This CDR3 is built from 15 residues. Germline trimming cut 2 bases from V and 6 bases from J; bases unmatched to any gene: 5. The V gene's germline CDR1 is SGHTA and CDR2 FQGTGA. DNA for the CDR3: TGTGCCAGCAGCTTACGGTCAGGGGGCGCCGGGGAGCTGTTTTTT. This encodes CASSLRSGGAGELFF. The variable domain in full, with the rest retrieved from reference TRBV7-3 and TRBJ2-2, is GAGVSQTPSNKVTEKGKYVELRCDPISGHTALYWYRQSLGQGPEFLIYFQGTGAADDSGLPNDRFFAVRPEGSVSTLKIQRTERGDSAVYLCASSLRSGGAGELFFGEGSRLTVL.